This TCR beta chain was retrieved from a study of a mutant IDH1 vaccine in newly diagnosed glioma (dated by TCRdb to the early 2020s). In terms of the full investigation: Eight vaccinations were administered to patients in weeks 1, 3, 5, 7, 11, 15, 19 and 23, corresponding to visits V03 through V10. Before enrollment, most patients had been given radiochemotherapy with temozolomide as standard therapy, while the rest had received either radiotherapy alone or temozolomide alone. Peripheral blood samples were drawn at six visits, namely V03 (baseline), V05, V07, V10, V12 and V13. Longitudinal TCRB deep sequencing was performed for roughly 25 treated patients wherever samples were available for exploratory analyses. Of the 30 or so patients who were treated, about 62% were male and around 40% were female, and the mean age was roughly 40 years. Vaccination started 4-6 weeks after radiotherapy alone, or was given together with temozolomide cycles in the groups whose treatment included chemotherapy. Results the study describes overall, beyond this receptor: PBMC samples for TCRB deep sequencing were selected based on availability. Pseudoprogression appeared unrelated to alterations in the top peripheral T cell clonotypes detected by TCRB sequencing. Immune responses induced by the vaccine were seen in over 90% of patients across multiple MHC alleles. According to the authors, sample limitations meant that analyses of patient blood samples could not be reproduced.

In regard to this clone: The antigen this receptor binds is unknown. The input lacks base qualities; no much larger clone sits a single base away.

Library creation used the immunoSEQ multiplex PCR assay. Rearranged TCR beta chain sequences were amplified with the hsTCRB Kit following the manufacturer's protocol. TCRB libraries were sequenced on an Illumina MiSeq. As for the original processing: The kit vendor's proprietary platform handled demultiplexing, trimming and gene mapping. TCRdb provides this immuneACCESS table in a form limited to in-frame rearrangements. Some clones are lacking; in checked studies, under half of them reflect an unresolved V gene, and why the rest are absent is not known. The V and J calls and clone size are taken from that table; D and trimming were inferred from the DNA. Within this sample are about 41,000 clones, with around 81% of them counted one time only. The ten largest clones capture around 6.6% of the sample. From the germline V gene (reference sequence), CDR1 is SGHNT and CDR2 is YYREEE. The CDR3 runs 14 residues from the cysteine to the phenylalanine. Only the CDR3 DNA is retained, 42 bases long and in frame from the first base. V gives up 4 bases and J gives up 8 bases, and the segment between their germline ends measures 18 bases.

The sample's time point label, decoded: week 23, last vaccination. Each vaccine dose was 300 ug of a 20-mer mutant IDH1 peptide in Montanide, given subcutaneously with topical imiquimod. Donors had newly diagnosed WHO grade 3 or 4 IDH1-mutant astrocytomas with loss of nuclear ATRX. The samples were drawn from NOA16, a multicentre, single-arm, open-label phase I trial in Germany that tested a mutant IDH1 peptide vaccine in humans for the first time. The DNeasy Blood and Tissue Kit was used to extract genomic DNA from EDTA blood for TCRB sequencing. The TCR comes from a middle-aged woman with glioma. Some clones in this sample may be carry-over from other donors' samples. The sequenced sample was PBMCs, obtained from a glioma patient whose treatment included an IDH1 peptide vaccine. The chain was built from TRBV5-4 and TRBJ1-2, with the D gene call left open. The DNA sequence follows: TGTGCCAGCAGCCCGGAGAGCTACACTGGAGGCTACACCTTC. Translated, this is CASSPESYTGGYTF.